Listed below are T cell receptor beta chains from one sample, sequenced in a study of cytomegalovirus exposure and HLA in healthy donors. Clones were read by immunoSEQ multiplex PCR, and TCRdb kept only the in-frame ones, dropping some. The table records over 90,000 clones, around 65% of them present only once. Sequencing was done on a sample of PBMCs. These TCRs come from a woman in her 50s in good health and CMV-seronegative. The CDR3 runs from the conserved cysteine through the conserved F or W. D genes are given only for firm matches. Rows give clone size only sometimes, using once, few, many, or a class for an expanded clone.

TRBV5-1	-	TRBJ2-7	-	CASSLITGMGEQYF	TGCGCCAGCAGCTTGATCACGGGGATGGGGGAGCAGTACTTC
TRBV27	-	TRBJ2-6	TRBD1	CASSLRTGALSGANVLTF	TGTGCCAGCAGTTTACGCACAGGGGCCCTCTCTGGGGCCAACGTCCTGACTTTC
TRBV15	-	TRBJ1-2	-	CATSRRGKEDGCTF	TGTGCCACCAGCAGGAGGGGGAAGGAGGATGGCTGCACCTTC
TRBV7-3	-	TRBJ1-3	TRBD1	CASSLQGASGNTIYF	TGTGCCAGCAGCTTACAGGGGGCCTCTGGAAACACCATATATTTT
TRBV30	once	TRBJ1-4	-	CAWSSPSGVENEKLFF	TGTGCCTGGAGCTCACCCTCAGGGGTTGAAAATGAAAAACTGTTTTTT
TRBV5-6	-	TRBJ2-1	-	CASSSDFYNEQFF	TGTGCCAGCAGCTCGGACTTTTACAATGAGCAGTTCTTC
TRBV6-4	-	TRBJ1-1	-	CASSRLTDTEAFF	TGTGCCAGCAGTAGATTGACAGACACTGAAGCTTTCTTT
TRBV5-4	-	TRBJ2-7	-	CASSLRMPTINEQYF	TGTGCCAGCAGCTTGCGTATGCCGACTATCAACGAGCAGTACTTC
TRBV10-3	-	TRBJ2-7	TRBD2	CAISDSGGRGSYEQYF	TGTGCCATCAGTGACTCGGGGGGGAGGGGGTCCTACGAGCAGTACTTC
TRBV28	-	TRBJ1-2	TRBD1	CASGGQPYGYTF	TGTGCCAGCGGGGGACAGCCCTATGGCTACACCTTC
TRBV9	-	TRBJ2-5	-	CASSVAGVFQETQYF	TGTGCCAGCAGCGTAGCGGGGGTCTTCCAAGAGACCCAGTACTTC
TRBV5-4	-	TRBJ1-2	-	CASSSNNYGYTF	TGTGCCAGCAGCTCCAATAACTATGGCTACACCTTC
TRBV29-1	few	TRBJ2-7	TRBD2	CSGISGSLSEQYF	TGCAGCGGAATTAGCGGGAGTTTAAGCGAGCAGTACTTC
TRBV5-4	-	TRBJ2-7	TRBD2	CASSLDGTSGGAYEQYF	TGTGCCAGCAGCTTGGATGGGACTAGCGGGGGGGCCTACGAGCAGTACTTC
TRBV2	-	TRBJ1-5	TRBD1	CASRATGVWPQHF	TGTGCCAGCAGGGCGACAGGGGTATGGCCCCAGCATTTT
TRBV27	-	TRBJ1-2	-	CASARDPNYGYTF	TGTGCCAGCGCCAGGGATCCTAACTATGGCTACACCTTC
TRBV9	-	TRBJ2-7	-	CASSAGSRETYEQYF	TGTGCCAGCAGCGCGGGAAGCCGGGAAACCTACGAGCAGTACTTC
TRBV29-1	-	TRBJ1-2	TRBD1	CSVEGQGAGYTF	TGCAGCGTTGAAGGACAGGGGGCGGGCTACACCTTC
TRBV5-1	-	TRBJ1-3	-	CASSSDSSGNTIYF	TGCGCCAGCAGCTCTGACAGCTCTGGAAACACCATATATTTT
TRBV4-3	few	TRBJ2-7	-	CASSQGLAYEQYF	TGCGCCAGCAGCCAAGGGCTAGCCTACGAGCAGTACTTC
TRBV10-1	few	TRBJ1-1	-	CASSSGQNTEAFF	TGCGCCAGCAGTTCCGGACAGAACACTGAAGCTTTCTTT
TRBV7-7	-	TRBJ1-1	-	CASSLGESTEAFF	TGTGCTAGCAGCTTAGGGGAGTCCACTGAAGCTTTCTTT
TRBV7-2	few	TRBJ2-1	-	CASSLVGGLSSYNEQFF	TGTGCCAGCAGCTTAGTCGGAGGCCTAAGCTCCTACAATGAGCAGTTCTTC
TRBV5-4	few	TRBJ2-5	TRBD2	CASSTGLAGAGGETQYF	TGTGCCAGCAGCACGGGACTAGCGGGAGCAGGGGGCGAGACCCAGTACTTC
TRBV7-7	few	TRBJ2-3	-	CASSLAGVGTDTQYF	TGTGCCAGCAGCTTAGCGGGAGTGGGGACAGATACGCAGTATTTT
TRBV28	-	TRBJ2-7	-	CASSALGPSEQYF	TGTGCCAGCAGCGCCCTGGGCCCGAGCGAGCAGTACTTC
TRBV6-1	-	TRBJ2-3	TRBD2	CASSGTSGWADTQYF	TGTGCCAGCAGTGGGACTAGCGGGTGGGCAGATACGCAGTATTTT
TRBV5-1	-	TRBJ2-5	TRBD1	CASSRPHLRQGGETQYF	TGCGCCAGCAGCAGACCGCACCTTCGACAGGGGGGGGAGACCCAGTACTTC
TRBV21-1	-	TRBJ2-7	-	CASSKSWGQREGIDEQYF	TGTGCCAGCAGCAAGTCGTGGGGCCAGCGGGAGGGGATCGACGAGCAGTACTTC
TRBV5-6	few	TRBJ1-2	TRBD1	CASSLLGETGNGYTF	TGTGCCAGCAGCCTGTTGGGGGAGACAGGGAATGGCTACACCTTC
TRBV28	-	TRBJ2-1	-	CASSPTDNEQFF	TGTGCCAGCAGTCCGACAGACAATGAGCAGTTCTTC
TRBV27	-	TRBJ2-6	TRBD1	CASSLSLGQGAPGANVLTF	TGTGCCAGCAGTTTATCGCTAGGACAGGGGGCCCCTGGGGCCAACGTCCTGACTTTC
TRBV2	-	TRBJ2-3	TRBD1	CASNGQGPDTQYF	TGTGCCAGCAACGGACAGGGTCCCGATACGCAGTATTTT
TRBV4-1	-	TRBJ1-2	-	CASSQERDGYTF	TGCGCCAGCAGCCAAGAACGGGATGGCTACACCTTC
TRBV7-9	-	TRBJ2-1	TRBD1	CASSIREDRGKNEQFF	TGTGCCAGCAGCATCCGCGAGGACAGGGGGAAGAATGAGCAGTTCTTC
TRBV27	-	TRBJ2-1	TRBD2	CASSPQIAGGEQFF	TGTGCCAGCAGTCCTCAGATAGCGGGGGGAGAGCAGTTCTTC
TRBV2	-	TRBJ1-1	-	CANSRTENTEAFF	TGTGCCAACTCCCGGACTGAGAACACTGAAGCTTTCTTT